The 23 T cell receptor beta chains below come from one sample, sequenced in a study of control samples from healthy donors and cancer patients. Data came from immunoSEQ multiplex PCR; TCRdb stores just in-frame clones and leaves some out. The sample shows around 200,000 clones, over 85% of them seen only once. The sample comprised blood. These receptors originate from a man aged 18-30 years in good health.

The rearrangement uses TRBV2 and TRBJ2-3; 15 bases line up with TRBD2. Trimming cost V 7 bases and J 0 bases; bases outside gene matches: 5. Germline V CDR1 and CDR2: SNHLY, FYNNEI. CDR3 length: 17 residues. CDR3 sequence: CASNGLAGGSSTDTQYF. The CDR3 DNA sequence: TGTGCCAGCAATGGACTAGCGGGGGGGAGTAGCACAGATACGCAGTATTTT.

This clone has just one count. The CDR3 DNA reads TGTGCCAGCAGCTTCAGGGACCCCCGAGACACTGAAGCTTTCTTT. Its protein is CASSFRDPRDTEAFF. V gene TRBV7-2 combines with J gene TRBJ1-1; possibly TRBD1 for D (5 bases). The V end was cut by 3 bases, the J end by 3 bases, with 14 bases between. CDR1 SGHTA and CDR2 FQGNSA come from the germline V gene. The CDR3 has 15 residues.

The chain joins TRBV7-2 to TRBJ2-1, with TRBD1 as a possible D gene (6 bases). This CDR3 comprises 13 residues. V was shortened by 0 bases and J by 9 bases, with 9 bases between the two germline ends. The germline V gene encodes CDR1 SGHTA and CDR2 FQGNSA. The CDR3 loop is CASSLADRSEQFF. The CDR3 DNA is TGTGCCAGCAGCTTAGCTGACAGGAGTGAGCAGTTCTTC.

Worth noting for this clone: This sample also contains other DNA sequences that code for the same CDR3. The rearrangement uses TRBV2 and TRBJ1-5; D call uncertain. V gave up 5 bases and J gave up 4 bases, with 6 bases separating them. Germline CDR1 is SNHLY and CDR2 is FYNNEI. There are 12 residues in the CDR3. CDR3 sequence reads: CASSPRNQPQHF. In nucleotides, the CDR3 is TGTGCCAGCAGTCCGAGAAATCAGCCCCAGCATTTT.

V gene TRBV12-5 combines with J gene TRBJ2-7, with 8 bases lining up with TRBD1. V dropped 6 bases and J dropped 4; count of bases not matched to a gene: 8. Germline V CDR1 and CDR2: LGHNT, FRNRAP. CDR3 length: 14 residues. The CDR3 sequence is CASGFGQGGYEQYF. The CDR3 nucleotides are TGTGCTAGTGGCTTCGGACAGGGTGGGTACGAGCAGTACTTC.

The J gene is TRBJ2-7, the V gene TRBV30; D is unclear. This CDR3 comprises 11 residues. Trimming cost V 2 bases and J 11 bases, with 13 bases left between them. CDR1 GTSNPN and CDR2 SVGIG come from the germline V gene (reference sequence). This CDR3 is CAWSTSYQKYF. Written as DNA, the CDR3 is TGTGCCTGGAGTACCTCCTACCAGAAGTACTTC.

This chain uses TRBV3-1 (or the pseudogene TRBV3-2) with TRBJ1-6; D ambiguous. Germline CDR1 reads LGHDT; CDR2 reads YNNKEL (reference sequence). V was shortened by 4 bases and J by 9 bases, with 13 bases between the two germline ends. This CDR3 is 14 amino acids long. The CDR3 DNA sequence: TGTGCCAGCAGCCTCGGGCTAAGTGGTTCACCCCTCCACTTT. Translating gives CASSLGLSGSPLHF.

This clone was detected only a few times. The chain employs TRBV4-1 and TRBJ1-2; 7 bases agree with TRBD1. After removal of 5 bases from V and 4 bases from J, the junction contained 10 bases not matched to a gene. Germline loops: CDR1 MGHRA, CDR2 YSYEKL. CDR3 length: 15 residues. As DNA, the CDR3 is TGCGCCAGCAGCTTCGAACAGGGGACCATCTATGGCTACACCTTC. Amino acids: CASSFEQGTIYGYTF.

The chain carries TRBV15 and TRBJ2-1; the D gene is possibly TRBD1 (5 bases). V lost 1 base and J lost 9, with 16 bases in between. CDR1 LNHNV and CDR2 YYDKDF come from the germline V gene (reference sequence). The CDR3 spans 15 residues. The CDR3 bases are TGTGCCACCAGCAGAGCTGGCGCAGGGCTTAGTGAGCAGTTCTTC. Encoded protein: CATSRAGAGLSEQFF.

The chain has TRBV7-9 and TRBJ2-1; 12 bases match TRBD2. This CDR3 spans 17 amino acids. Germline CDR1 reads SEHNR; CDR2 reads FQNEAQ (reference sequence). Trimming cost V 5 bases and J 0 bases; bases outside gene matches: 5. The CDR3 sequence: CASSPGLAGLSYNEQFF. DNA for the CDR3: TGTGCCAGCAGCCCAGGACTAGCGGGGCTCTCCTACAATGAGCAGTTCTTC.

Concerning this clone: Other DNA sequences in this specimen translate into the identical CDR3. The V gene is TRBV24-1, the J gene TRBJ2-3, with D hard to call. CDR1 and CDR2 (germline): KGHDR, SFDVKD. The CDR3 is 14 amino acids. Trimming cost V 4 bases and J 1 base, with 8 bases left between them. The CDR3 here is CATSDPRGTDTQYF. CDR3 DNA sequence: TGTGCCACCAGTGACCCCCGGGGCACAGATACGCAGTATTTT.

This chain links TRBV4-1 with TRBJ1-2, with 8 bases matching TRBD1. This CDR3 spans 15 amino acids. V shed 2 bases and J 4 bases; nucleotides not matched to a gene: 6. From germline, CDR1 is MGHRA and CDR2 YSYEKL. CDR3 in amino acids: CASSQSRGQIYGYTF. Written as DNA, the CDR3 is TGCGCCAGCAGCCAATCCAGGGGGCAAATCTATGGCTACACCTTC.

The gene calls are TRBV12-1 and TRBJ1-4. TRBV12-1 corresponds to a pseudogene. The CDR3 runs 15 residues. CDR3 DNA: TGTGCCAGCAGCTCATACCGGAGCCGGAATGAAAAACTGTTTTTT. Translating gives CASSSYRSRNEKLFF.

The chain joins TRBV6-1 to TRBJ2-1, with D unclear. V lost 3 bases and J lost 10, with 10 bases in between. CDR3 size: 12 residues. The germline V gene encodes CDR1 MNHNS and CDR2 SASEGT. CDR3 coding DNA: TGTGCCAGCAGTGACCTGACCCGGGAGCAGTTCTTC. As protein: CASSDLTREQFF.

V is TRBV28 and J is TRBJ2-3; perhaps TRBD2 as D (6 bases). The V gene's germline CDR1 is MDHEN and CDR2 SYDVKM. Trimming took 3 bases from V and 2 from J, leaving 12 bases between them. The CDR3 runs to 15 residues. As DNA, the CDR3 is TGTGCCAGCAGTTTTGGGCGGGGACTCACAGATACGCAGTATTTT. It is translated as CASSFGRGLTDTQYF.

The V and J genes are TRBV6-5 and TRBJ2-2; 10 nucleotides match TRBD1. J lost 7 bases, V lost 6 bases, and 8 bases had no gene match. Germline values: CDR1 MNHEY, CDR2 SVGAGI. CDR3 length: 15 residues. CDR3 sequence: CASRSGTGAIGELFF. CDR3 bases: TGTGCCAGCAGGAGCGGGACAGGGGCGATCGGGGAGCTGTTTTTT.

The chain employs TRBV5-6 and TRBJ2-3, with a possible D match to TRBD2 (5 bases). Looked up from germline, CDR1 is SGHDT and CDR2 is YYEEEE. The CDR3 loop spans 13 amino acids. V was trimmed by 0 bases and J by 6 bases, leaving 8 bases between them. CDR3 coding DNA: TGTGCCAGCAGCTTGGCCGGGGAGGATACGCAGTATTTT. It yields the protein CASSLAGEDTQYF.

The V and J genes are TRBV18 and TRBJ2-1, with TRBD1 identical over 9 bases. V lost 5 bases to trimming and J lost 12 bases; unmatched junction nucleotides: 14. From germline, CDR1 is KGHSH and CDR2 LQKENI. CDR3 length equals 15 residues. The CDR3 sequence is CASSNDRGLSWRQFF. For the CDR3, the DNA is TGTGCCAGCTCAAACGACAGGGGGTTGAGTTGGAGGCAGTTCTTC.

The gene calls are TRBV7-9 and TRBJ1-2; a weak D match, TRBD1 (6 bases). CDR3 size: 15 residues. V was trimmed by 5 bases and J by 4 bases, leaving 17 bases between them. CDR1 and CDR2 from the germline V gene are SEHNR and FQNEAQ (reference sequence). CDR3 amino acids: CASSDAGTPVYGYTF. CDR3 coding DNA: TGTGCCAGCAGCGACGCCGGGACACCAGTCTATGGCTACACCTTC.

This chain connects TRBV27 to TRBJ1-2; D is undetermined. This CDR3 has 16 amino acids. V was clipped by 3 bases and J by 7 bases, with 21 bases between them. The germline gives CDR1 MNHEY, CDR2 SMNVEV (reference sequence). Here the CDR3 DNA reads TGTGCCAGCAGTTTTTCAGGATCTCCACTCTCGAGTGGCTACACCTTC. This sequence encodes CASSFSGSPLSSGYTF.

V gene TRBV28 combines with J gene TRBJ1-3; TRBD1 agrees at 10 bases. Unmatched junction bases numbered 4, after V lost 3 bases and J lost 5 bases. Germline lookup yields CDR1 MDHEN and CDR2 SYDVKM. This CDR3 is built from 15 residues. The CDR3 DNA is TGTGCCAGCAGTTTGACAGGGGGCCGGAGAAACACCATATATTTT. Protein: CASSLTGGRRNTIYF.

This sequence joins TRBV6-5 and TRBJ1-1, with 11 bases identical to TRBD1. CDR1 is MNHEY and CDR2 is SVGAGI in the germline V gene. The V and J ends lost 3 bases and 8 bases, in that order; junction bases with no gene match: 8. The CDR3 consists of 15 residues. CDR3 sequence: CASSYPGQGEREAFF. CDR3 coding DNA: TGTGCCAGCAGTTATCCGGGACAGGGGGAACGAGAAGCTTTCTTT.

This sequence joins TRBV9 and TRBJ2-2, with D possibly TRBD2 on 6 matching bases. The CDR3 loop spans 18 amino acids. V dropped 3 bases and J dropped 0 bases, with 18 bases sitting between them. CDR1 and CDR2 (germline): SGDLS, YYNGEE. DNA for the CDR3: TGTGCCAGCAGCGAGATGGGACTCATCCTCGCGAACACCGGGGAGCTGTTTTTT. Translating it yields CASSEMGLILANTGELFF.